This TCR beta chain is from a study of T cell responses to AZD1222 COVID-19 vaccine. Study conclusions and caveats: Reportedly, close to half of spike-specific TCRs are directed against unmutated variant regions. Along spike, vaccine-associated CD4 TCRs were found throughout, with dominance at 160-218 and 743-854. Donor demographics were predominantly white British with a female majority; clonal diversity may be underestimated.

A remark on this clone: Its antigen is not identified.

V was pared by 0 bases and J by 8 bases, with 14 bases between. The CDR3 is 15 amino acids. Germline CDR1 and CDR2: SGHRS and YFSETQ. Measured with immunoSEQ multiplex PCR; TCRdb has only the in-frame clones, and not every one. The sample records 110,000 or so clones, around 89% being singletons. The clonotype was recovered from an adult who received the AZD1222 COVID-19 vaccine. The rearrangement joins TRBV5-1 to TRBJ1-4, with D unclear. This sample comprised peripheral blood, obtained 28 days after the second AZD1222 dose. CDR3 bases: TGCGCCAGCAGCTTGGCCTTTGGGATTTCGGAAAAACTGTTTTTT. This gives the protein CASSLAFGISEKLFF. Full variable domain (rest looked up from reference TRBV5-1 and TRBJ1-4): KAGVTQTPRYLIKTRGQQVTLSCSPISGHRSVSWYQQTPGQGLQFLFEYFSETQRNKGNFPGRFSGRQFSNSRSEMNVSTLELGDSALYLCASSLAFGISEKLFFGSGTQLSVL.